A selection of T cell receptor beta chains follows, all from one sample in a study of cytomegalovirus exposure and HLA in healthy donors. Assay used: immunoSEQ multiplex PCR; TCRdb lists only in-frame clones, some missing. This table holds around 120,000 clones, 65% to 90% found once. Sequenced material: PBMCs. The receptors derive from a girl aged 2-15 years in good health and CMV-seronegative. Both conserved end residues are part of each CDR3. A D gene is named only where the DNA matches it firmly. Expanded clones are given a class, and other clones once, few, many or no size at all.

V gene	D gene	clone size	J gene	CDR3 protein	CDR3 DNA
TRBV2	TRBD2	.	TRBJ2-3	CASSDAGLAGSTDTQYF	TGTGCCAGCAGTGATGCTGGACTAGCGGGCAGCACAGATACGCAGTATTTT
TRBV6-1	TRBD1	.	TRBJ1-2	CATGGGYGYTF	TGTGCCACAGGGGGAGGATATGGCTACACCTTC
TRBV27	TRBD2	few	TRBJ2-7	CASRGLAGGYEQYF	TGTGCCAGCAGAGGACTAGCGGGGGGCTACGAGCAGTACTTC
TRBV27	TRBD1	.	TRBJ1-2	CASSLKGAQGYTF	TGTGCCAGCAGTTTAAAGGGGGCGCAGGGCTACACCTTC
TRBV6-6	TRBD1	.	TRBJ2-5	CASSTMGTGEETQYF	TGTGCCAGCAGTACAATGGGGACAGGGGAAGAGACCCAGTACTTC
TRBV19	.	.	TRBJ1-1	CASSAPWGGSEAFF	TGTGCCAGTAGCGCGCCCTGGGGCGGCTCTGAAGCTTTCTTT
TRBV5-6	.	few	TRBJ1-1	CASSLERVRAEAFF	TGTGCCAGCAGCCTGGAGAGGGTTCGGGCTGAAGCTTTCTTT
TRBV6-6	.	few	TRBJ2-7	CASSYSMGGSYEQYF	TGTGCCAGCAGTTACTCGATGGGGGGCTCCTACGAGCAGTACTTC
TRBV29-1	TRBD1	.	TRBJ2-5	CSVSVTGNQETQYF	TGCAGCGTTTCTGTGACAGGGAACCAAGAGACCCAGTACTTC
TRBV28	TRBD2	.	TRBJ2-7	CASSLLAGEGTYEQYF	TGTGCCAGCAGTTTACTAGCGGGTGAGGGGACCTACGAGCAGTACTTC
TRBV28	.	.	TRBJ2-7	CASSPPGVVDEQYF	TGTGCCAGCAGTCCGCCAGGGGTAGTTGACGAGCAGTACTTC
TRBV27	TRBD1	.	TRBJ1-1	CASRMGSGQGVVQAFF	TGTGCCAGCAGGATGGGATCAGGACAGGGGGTAGTTCAAGCTTTCTTT
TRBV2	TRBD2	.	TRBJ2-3	CASRGLAGIALGTDTQYF	TGTGCCAGCAGGGGACTAGCGGGGATAGCCTTGGGCACAGATACGCAGTATTTT
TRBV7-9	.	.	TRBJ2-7	CASSPPSRESHEQYF	TGTGCCAGCAGCCCCCCCTCTCGGGAGTCCCACGAGCAGTACTTC
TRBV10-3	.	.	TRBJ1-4	CAISPSGGEEKLFF	TGTGCCATCAGCCCTAGCGGGGGAGAGGAAAAACTGTTTTTT
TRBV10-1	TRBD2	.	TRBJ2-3	CATRETSGTDTQYF	TGCGCCACCAGGGAGACTAGCGGGACCGATACGCAGTATTTT
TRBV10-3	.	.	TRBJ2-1	CATQKGPGVSYNEQFF	TGTGCCACGCAAAAAGGTCCGGGAGTATCCTACAATGAGCAGTTCTTC
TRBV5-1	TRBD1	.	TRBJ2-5	CASSLWDRGQGTQYF	TGCGCCAGCAGCCTATGGGACAGGGGACAAGGGACCCAGTACTTC
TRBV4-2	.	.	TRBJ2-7	CASSPSGSDYEQYF	TGTGCCAGCAGCCCTTCGGGGAGTGACTACGAGCAGTACTTC
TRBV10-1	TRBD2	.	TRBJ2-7	CASRGVAWGDYYYEQYF	TGCGCCAGCAGGGGGGTAGCTTGGGGGGACTACTACTACGAGCAGTACTTC
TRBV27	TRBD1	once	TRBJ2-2	CASSVGTVTGELFF	TGTGCCAGCAGTGTAGGGACAGTCACCGGGGAGCTGTTTTTT
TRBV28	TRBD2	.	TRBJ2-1	CATLAGVMYNEQFF	TGTGCCACGCTAGCGGGAGTTATGTACAATGAGCAGTTCTTC
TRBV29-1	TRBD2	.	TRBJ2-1	CSVELAERISYNEQFF	TGCAGCGTTGAACTAGCGGAAAGAATCTCCTACAATGAGCAGTTCTTC
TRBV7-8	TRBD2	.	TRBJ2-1	CASSFNGGALEQFF	TGTGCCAGCAGCTTTAACGGGGGGGCCCTTGAGCAGTTCTTC
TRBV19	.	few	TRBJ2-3	CASSIGGGAPDTQYF	TGTGCCAGTAGTATAGGTGGGGGGGCCCCAGATACGCAGTATTTT
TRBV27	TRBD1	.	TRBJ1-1	CASSFLQGSGYTEAFF	TGTGCCAGCAGTTTCCTACAGGGGTCGGGGTACACTGAAGCTTTCTTT
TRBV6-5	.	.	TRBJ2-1	CASRVGVGSYNEQFF	TGTGCCAGCAGAGTAGGAGTCGGCTCCTACAATGAGCAGTTCTTC
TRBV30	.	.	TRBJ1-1	CAWSHRAGERPEAFF	TGTGCCTGGAGTCACCGTGCAGGGGAAAGACCTGAAGCTTTCTTT
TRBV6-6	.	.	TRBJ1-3	CASRGGDRVPGNTIYF	TGTGCCAGCAGGGGGGGGGACCGGGTTCCTGGAAACACCATATATTTT
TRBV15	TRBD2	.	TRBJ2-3	CATSLRGRVRTDTQYF	TGTGCCACCAGCCTCCGCGGGAGGGTTCGGACAGATACGCAGTATTTT
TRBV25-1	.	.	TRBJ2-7	CASSELATYEQYF	TGTGCCAGCAGTGAATTAGCTACCTACGAGCAGTACTTC
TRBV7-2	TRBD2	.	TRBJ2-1	CASSYLGGGRGEQFF	TGTGCCAGCAGCTATCTAGGAGGCGGGAGAGGCGAGCAGTTCTTC
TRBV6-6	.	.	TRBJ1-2	CASGGLEGGPSGYTF	TGTGCCAGCGGTGGGTTGGAGGGTGGACCGTCTGGCTACACCTTC
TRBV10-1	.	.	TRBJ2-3	CASSESRGVQSDTQYF	TGCGCCAGCAGTGAGTCCAGGGGGGTGCAGTCAGATACGCAGTATTTT
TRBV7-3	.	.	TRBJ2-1	CASSLAGPGLFYNEQFF	TGTGCCAGCAGCTTAGCAGGCCCGGGACTTTTCTACAATGAGCAGTTCTTC
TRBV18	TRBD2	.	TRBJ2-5	CASSLSSGKETQYF	TGTGCCAGCTCACTGTCTAGCGGGAAAGAGACCCAGTACTTC
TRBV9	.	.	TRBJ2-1	CASSVAGQGGVYEQFF	TGTGCCAGCAGCGTAGCTGGTCAGGGAGGTGTGTATGAGCAGTTCTTC